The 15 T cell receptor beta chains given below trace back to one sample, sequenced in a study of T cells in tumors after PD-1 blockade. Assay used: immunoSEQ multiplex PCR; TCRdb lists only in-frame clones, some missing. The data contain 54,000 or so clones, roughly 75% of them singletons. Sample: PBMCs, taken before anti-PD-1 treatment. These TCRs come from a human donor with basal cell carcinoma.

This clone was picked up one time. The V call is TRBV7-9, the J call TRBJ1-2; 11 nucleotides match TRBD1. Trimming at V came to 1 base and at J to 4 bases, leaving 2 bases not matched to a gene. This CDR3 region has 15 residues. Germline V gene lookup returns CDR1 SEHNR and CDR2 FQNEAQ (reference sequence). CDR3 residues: CASSLEGQGAYGYTF. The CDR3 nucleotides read TGTGCCAGCAGCTTAGAAGGACAGGGGGCCTATGGCTACACCTTC.

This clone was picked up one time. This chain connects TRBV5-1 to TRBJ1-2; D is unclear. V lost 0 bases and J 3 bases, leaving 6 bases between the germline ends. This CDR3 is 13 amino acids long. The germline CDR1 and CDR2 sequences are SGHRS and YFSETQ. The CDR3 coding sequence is TGCGCCAGCAGCTTGGATGGAGACTATGGCTACACCTTC. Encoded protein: CASSLDGDYGYTF. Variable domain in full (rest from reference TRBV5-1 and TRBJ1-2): KAGVTQTPRYLIKTRGQQVTLSCSPISGHRSVSWYQQTPGQGLQFLFEYFSETQRNKGNFPGRFSGRQFSNSRSEMNVSTLELGDSALYLCASSLDGDYGYTFGSGTRLTVV.

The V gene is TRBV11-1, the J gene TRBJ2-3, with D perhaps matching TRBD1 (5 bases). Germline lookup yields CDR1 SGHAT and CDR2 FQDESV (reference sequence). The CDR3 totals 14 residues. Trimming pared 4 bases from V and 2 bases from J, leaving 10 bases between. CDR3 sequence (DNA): TGTGCCAGCAGCTACGACAGCGCCACAGATACGCAGTATTTT. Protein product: CASSYDSATDTQYF.

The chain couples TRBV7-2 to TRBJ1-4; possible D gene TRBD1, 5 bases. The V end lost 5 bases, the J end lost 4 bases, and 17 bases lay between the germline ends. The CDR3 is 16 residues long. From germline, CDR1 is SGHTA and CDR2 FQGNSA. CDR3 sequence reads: CASSAQTPGLNEKLFF. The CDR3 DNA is TGTGCCAGCAGCGCCCAGACTCCGGGACTTAATGAAAAACTGTTTTTT.

CDR3 bases: TGCGCCAGCAGCCAAGAGGGACTAGCGGGGGTAGTGGGATACAATGAGCAGTTCTTC. It is translated as CASSQEGLAGVVGYNEQFF. The rearrangement uses TRBV4-1 and TRBJ2-1, with 14 bases fitting TRBD2. Trimming took 0 bases from V and 4 from J; bases not matched to a gene: 8. Germline lookup yields CDR1 MGHRA and CDR2 YSYEKL. This CDR3 spans 19 amino acids.

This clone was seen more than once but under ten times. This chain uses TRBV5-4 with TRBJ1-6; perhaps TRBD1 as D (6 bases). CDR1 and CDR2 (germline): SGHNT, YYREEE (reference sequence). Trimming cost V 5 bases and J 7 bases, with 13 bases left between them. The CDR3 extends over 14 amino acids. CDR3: CASSLQGTNSPLHF. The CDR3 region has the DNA TGTGCCAGCAGTCTACAGGGAACCAATTCACCCCTCCACTTT.

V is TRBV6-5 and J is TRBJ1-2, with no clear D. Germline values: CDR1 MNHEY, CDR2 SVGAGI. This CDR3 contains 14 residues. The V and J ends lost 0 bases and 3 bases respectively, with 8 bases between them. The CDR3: CASSYSTRDYGYTF. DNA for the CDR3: TGTGCCAGCAGTTACTCGACGAGGGACTATGGCTACACCTTC.

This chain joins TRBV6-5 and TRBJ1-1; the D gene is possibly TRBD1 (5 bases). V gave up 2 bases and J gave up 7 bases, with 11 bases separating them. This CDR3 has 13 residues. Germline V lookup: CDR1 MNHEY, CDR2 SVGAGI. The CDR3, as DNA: TGTGCCAGCAGTTACCCGGGGCGTGGTGAAGCTTTCTTT. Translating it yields CASSYPGRGEAFF.

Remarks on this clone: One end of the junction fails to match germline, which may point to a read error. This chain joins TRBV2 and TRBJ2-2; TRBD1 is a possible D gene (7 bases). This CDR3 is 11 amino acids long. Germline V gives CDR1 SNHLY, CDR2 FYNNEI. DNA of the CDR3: TGTGCCAGCAGTGACAGGGGGGTCCCGCTTTTT. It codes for CASSDRGVPLF.

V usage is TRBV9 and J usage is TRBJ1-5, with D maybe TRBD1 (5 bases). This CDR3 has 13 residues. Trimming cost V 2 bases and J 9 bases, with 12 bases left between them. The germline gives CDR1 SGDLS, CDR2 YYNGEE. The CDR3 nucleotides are TGTGCCAGCAGCGTGTGGGGGGAGGGGCCCCAGCATTTT. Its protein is CASSVWGEGPQHF.

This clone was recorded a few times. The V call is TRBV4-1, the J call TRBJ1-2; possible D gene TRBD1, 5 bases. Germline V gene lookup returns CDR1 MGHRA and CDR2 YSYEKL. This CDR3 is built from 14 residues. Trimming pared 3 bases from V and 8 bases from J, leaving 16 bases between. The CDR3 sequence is CASSHDSRRGGYTF. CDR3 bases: TGCGCCAGCAGCCACGACAGTCGCCGGGGCGGCTACACCTTC.

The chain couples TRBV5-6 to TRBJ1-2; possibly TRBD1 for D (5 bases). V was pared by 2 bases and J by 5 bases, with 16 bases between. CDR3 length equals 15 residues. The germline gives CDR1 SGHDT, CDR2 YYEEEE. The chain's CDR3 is CASSFSGTPGYGYTF. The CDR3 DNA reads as TGTGCCAGCAGCTTTTCCGGGACTCCTGGATATGGCTACACCTTC.

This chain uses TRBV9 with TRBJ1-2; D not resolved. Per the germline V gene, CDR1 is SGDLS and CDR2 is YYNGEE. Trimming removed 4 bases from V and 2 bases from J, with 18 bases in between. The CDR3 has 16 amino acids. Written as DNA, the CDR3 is TGTGCCAGCAGCCTTCACCAGCTGGCCACGAACTATGGCTACACCTTC. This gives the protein CASSLHQLATNYGYTF.

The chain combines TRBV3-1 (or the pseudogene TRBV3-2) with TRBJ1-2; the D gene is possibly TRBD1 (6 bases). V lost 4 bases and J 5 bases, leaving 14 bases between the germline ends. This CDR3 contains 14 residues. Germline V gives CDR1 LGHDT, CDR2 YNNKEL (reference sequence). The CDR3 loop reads CASSRDTRFYGYTF. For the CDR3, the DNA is TGTGCCAGCAGCCGGGACACCAGGTTTTATGGCTACACCTTC.

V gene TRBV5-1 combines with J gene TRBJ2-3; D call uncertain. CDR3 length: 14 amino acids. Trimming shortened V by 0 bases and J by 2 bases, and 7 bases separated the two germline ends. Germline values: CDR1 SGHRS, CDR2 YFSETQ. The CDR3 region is CASSLGPDTDTQYF. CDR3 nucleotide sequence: TGCGCCAGCAGCTTGGGCCCGGACACAGATACGCAGTATTTT.